The 4 T cell receptor beta chains below were found in one sample sequenced in a study of lymphopenia after photon versus proton radiotherapy. This table comes from immunoSEQ multiplex PCR, and its TCRdb copy is limited to in-frame clones, with some not included. The sample shows around 23,000 clones, about 93% of them seen only once. The input for sequencing was peripheral blood, taken from a patient treated with proton-based radiotherapy. The receptors here all came from a woman in her 70s with pancreatic cancer. Some clones in this sample may be carry-over from other donors' samples.

The chain joins TRBV28 to TRBJ1-4; 7 bases align to TRBD1. J was trimmed by 7 bases and V by 6 bases; bases with no gene match: 8. CDR3 length: 14 residues. Germline V gene data show CDR1 as MDHEN and CDR2 as SYDVKM. CDR3 in DNA: TGTGCCAGCAGCCAAGGGGGCCGCGGTGAAAAACTGTTTTTT. This codes for CASSQGGRGEKLFF.

This chain joins TRBV9 and TRBJ2-1; no reliable D call. Germline CDR1 SGDLS, CDR2 YYNGEE. The CDR3 spans 14 residues. Trimming removed 3 bases at V and 6 bases at J, with 13 bases between. The CDR3 here is CASSAWLHPNEQFF. CDR3 DNA: TGTGCCAGCAGCGCCTGGCTGCACCCCAATGAGCAGTTCTTC.

A single count supports this clone. This chain links TRBV6-1 with TRBJ1-6; D is unclear. V was cut by 2 bases and J by 9 bases, with 11 bases left in between. The CDR3 loop spans 14 amino acids. Germline CDR1 MNHNS, CDR2 SASEGT. CDR3 sequence reads: CASSELGSSSPLHF. As DNA, the CDR3 is TGTGCCAGCAGTGAATTGGGTTCCTCTTCACCCCTCCACTTT.

This clone was observed a single time. The rearrangement links TRBV27 to TRBJ2-3, with D possibly being TRBD2 (6 bases). CDR3 length: 17 residues. The V end was cut by 1 base, the J end by 3 bases, with 17 bases between. CDR1 and CDR2 (germline): MNHEY, SMNVEV (reference sequence). The CDR3 spells CASSLFDLRGETDTQYF. The CDR3 nucleotides are TGTGCCAGCAGTTTATTCGATTTGCGGGGAGAAACAGATACGCAGTATTTT.